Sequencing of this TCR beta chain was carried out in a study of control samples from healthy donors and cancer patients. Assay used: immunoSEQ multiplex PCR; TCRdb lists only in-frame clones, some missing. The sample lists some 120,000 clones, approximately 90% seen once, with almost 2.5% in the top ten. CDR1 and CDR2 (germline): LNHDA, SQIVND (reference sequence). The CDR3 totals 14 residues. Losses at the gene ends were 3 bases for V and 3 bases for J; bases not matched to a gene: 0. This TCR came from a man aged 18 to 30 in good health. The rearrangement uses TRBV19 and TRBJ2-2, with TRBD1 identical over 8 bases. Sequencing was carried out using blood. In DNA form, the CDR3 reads TGTGCCAGTAGTATGGGACAGGACACCGGGGAGCTGTTTTTT. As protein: CASSMGQDTGELFF.